One and the same sample provided the 15 T cell receptor beta chains below, sequenced in a study of blood T cell repertoires in COVID-19. The assay was immunoSEQ multiplex PCR, and TCRdb's table has in-frame clones only and misses some. The data show roughly 250,000 clones, just under 90% seen once. Sequencing was carried out using peripheral blood. These receptors were collected from a woman aged 40 to 49 with acute or convalescent COVID-19.

The V call is TRBV5-1, the J call TRBJ1-2; D ambiguous. This CDR3 is built from 12 residues. Germline lookup yields CDR1 SGHRS and CDR2 YFSETQ. The V and J ends lost 2 bases and 3 bases respectively, with 5 bases between them. The CDR3, as DNA: TGCGCCAGCAGCTTCAGTGACTATGGCTACACCTTC. This sequence encodes CASSFSDYGYTF.

V gene TRBV21-1 combines with J gene TRBJ1-1. TRBV21-1 is a recognized pseudogene. The CDR3 is 16 residues long. The CDR3 sequence is CASSPKAPHMNTEAFF. The CDR3 nucleotides are TGTGCCAGCAGTCCCAAAGCTCCCCATATGAACACTGAAGCTTTCTTT.

This clone is a singleton in its sample. V is TRBV5-1 and J is TRBJ1-2; possibly TRBD1 for D (6 bases). Trimming took 1 base from V and 4 from J, leaving 20 bases between them. The CDR3 is 17 residues long. Germline V gives CDR1 SGHRS, CDR2 YFSETQ. The CDR3 protein is CASSLNSIGDIVYGYTF. In nucleotides, the CDR3 is TGCGCCAGCAGCTTGAATTCGATCGGGGACATAGTCTATGGCTACACCTTC. The variable domain in full, completed from reference TRBV5-1 and TRBJ1-2, reads KAGVTQTPRYLIKTRGQQVTLSCSPISGHRSVSWYQQTPGQGLQFLFEYFSETQRNKGNFPGRFSGRQFSNSRSEMNVSTLELGDSALYLCASSLNSIGDIVYGYTFGSGTRLTVV.

The chain recombines TRBV19 with TRBJ2-1; the D gene is possibly TRBD1 (6 bases). There are 15 residues in the CDR3. Trimming removed 3 bases at V and 2 bases at J, with 11 bases between. The germline V gene has CDR1 LNHDA and CDR2 SQIVND (reference sequence). The CDR3 region is CASSIAGQTYNEQFF. As DNA, the CDR3 is TGTGCCAGTAGTATCGCAGGACAGACCTACAATGAGCAGTTCTTC. Using reference TRBV19 and TRBJ2-1 for the parts outside the CDR3, the full variable domain is DGGITQSPKYLFRKEGQNVTLSCEQNLNHDAMYWYRQDPGQGLRLIYYSQIVNDFQKGDIAEGYSVSREKKESFPLTVTSAQKNPTAFYLCASSIAGQTYNEQFFGPGTRLTVL.

Only one count was recorded for this clone. Here the CDR3 DNA reads TGCAGCGTTAACCCGGGACAGTCTAAAGCTTTCTTT. Its protein is CSVNPGQSKAFF. The chain carries TRBV29-1 and TRBJ1-1; TRBD1 agrees at 7 bases. This CDR3 region has 12 residues. Trimming took 5 bases from V and 9 from J; bases not matched to a gene: 9. Germline V gives CDR1 SQVTM, CDR2 ANQGSEA.

The V and J genes are TRBV12-3 or TRBV12-4 and TRBJ2-5; 7 bases fit TRBD1. Germline trimming cut 5 bases from V and 5 bases from J; bases unmatched to any gene: 5. This CDR3 has 13 residues. The CDR3 DNA follows: TGTGCCAGCAGTGGCCAGGGGGTGGAGACCCAGTACTTC. Protein sequence: CASSGQGVETQYF.

The J gene is TRBJ1-2, the V gene TRBV30; 8 nucleotides match TRBD1. The CDR3 runs 14 residues. V was clipped by 1 base and J by 4 bases; unmatched bases: 5. Germline CDR1 is GTSNPN and CDR2 is SVGIG (reference sequence). The CDR3 sequence: CAWSADRGPYGYTF. In DNA, the CDR3 is TGTGCCTGGAGTGCTGACAGGGGCCCCTATGGCTACACCTTC.

The chain is built from TRBV6-1 and TRBJ1-1; D is perhaps TRBD1 (5 bases). Germline V CDR1 and CDR2: MNHNS, SASEGT. The CDR3 covers 14 residues. The V and J ends lost 3 bases and 0 bases respectively, with 8 bases between them. The CDR3 reads CASSDQQVNTEAFF. The CDR3 DNA reads as TGTGCCAGCAGTGACCAACAGGTGAACACTGAAGCTTTCTTT.

This sequence joins TRBV2 and TRBJ1-1, with D tentatively TRBD1 (5 bases). There are 13 residues in the CDR3. The germline gives CDR1 SNHLY, CDR2 FYNNEI. Trimming pared 7 bases from V and 1 base from J, leaving 10 bases between. The CDR3 sequence: CASTGQANTEAFF. The DNA of the CDR3 is TGTGCCAGCACTGGACAAGCGAACACTGAAGCTTTCTTT.

The chain carries TRBV19 and TRBJ1-5, with 9 positions matching TRBD1. The CDR3 loop spans 15 amino acids. Germline CDR1 reads LNHDA; CDR2 reads SQIVND (reference sequence). Germline trimming cut 5 bases from V and 6 bases from J; bases unmatched to any gene: 8. Written as DNA, the CDR3 is TGTGCCAGTAGTCCACGGGACAGGGTGGCTCAGCCCCAGCATTTT. Protein product: CASSPRDRVAQPQHF.

The chain joins TRBV19 to TRBJ1-4; 9 nucleotides line up with TRBD1. The CDR3 runs to 18 residues. The ends lost 7 bases at V and 1 base at J; junction bases unmatched: 13. Germline assignment: CDR1 LNHDA and CDR2 SQIVND (reference sequence). The chain's CDR3 is CASMWGQGGSGTNEKLFF. In DNA form, the CDR3 reads TGTGCCAGTATGTGGGGACAGGGTGGGAGCGGAACTAATGAAAAACTGTTTTTT.

This clone is a singleton in its sample. The chain joins TRBV9 to TRBJ1-3; 8 nucleotides line up with TRBD1. The germline gives CDR1 SGDLS, CDR2 YYNGEE. The ends lost 4 bases at V and 0 bases at J; junction bases unmatched: 12. The CDR3 totals 18 residues. The CDR3 region has the DNA TGTGCCAGCAGCCCAAAGGGGACAGGAGGACTCTCTGGAAACACCATATATTTT. This codes for CASSPKGTGGLSGNTIYF.

The chain employs TRBV2 and TRBJ2-5, with TRBD2 identical over 7 bases. Unmatched junction bases numbered 15, after V lost 7 bases and J lost 1 base. There are 17 residues in the CDR3. Germline V lookup: CDR1 SNHLY, CDR2 FYNNEI. CDR3 sequence reads: CASTTRRTSVTQETQYF. In DNA form, the CDR3 reads TGTGCCAGCACTACCCGGAGAACTAGCGTAACCCAAGAGACCCAGTACTTC.

This chain joins TRBV2 and TRBJ1-1, with D possibly being TRBD1 (6 bases). Germline assignment: CDR1 SNHLY and CDR2 FYNNEI. V gave up 2 bases and J gave up 10 bases, with 14 bases separating them. The CDR3 spans 13 residues. The CDR3 sequence is CASSEMDSWRAFF. The CDR3 DNA follows: TGTGCCAGCAGTGAAATGGACAGCTGGAGAGCTTTCTTT.

The genes are TRBV2 and TRBJ1-5, with D hard to call. The CDR3 spans 14 residues. V lost 1 base and J 4 bases, leaving 8 bases between the germline ends. Germline V lookup: CDR1 SNHLY, CDR2 FYNNEI. The CDR3 sequence: CASSEVTANQPQHF. CDR3 DNA: TGTGCCAGCAGTGAAGTCACAGCAAATCAGCCCCAGCATTTT.